Below, 29 T cell receptor beta chains from the same sample are listed, as sequenced in a study of blood T cell repertoires in COVID-19. Method: immunoSEQ multiplex PCR; TCRdb's copy keeps in-frame clones and lacks some. The sample holds about 52,000 clones; over 80% are singletons and the top ten take about 7.3%. Sequencing was done on a sample of peripheral blood. These receptors all stem from a man aged 65 to 85 with active COVID-19.

V is TRBV2 and J is TRBJ2-3; TRBD2 is a possible D gene (6 bases). The germline V gene encodes CDR1 SNHLY and CDR2 FYNNEI. This CDR3 has 15 residues. Trimming removed 10 bases from V and 0 bases from J, with 17 bases in between. This chain's CDR3 is CATSLAAFSTDTQYF. The CDR3 DNA sequence: TGTGCCACGTCTTTAGCGGCCTTTAGCACAGATACGCAGTATTTT.

The chain uses TRBV7-2 and TRBJ1-1; weak D call: TRBD1 (5 bases). V lost 5 bases and J lost 4, with 11 bases in between. CDR3 length: 13 amino acids. The germline gives CDR1 SGHTA, CDR2 FQGNSA. CDR3 sequence (DNA): TGTGCCAGCAGCCTTCGGGGGATCACTGAAGCTTTCTTT. It is translated as CASSLRGITEAFF. Complete variable domain (other parts from reference TRBV7-2 and TRBJ1-1): GAGVSQSPSNKVTEKGKDVELRCDPISGHTALYWYRQSLGQGLEFLIYFQGNSAPDKSGLPSDRFSAERTGGSVSTLTIQRTQQEDSAVYLCASSLRGITEAFFGQGTRLTVV.

The chain uses TRBV6-1 and TRBJ1-2; TRBD1 agrees at 7 bases. Germline V lookup: CDR1 MNHNS, CDR2 SASEGT. The trim removed 3 bases at V and 0 bases at J, leaving 10 bases unmatched. The CDR3 totals 17 residues. DNA for the CDR3: TGTGCCAGCAGTGACAGGACAGGATCTTCAGCTAACTATGGCTACACCTTC. It encodes CASSDRTGSSANYGYTF.

The chain has TRBV7-9 and TRBJ2-7, with 8 bases matching TRBD1. Germline V lookup: CDR1 SEHNR, CDR2 FQNEAQ (reference sequence). J was trimmed by 0 bases and V by 4 bases; bases with no gene match: 2. The CDR3 has 14 residues. The CDR3 loop is CASSWDRSSYEQYF. The CDR3 nucleotides read TGTGCCAGCAGCTGGGACAGGAGCTCCTACGAGCAGTACTTC.

The chain couples TRBV11-2 to TRBJ2-3; tentatively, D is TRBD2 (5 bases). Per germline, CDR1 SGHAT and CDR2 FQNNGV. V was pared by 5 bases and J by 8 bases, with 11 bases between. The CDR3 totals 12 residues. The CDR3 DNA sequence: TGTGCCAGCAGCAGGGAACTAGGTACGCAGTATTTT. It yields the protein CASSRELGTQYF.

This clone was seen a single time. CDR3 amino acids: CASGSGGLYGYTF. The CDR3 coding sequence is TGTGCCAGCGGAAGCGGGGGGCTCTATGGCTACACCTTC. The chain carries TRBV28 and TRBJ1-2, with a weak D call TRBD1 (6 bases). Germline lookup yields CDR1 MDHEN and CDR2 SYDVKM. V lost 8 bases and J 4 bases, leaving 14 bases between the germline ends. The CDR3 length is 13 residues.

In this sample, this clone turned up a few times. This rearrangement joins TRBV18 to TRBJ1-2; 7 bases are shared with TRBD1. Germline CDR1 and CDR2: KGHSH and LQKENI. The CDR3 totals 13 residues. After removal of 2 bases from V and 5 bases from J, the junction contained 2 bases not matched to a gene. The CDR3 nucleotides read TGTGCCAGCTCACCAATCAGGGGGTATGGCTACACCTTC. As protein: CASSPIRGYGYTF.

The gene calls are TRBV19 and TRBJ1-2; 7 positions match TRBD1. The J segment lost 0 bases and the V segment lost 10 bases, leaving 20 bases of the junction unmatched. Germline-derived CDR1 and CDR2 are LNHDA and SQIVND (reference sequence). CDR3 length: 18 amino acids. For the CDR3, the DNA is TGTGCCACCCTTGGGGTAATTGGACAGGCGATAACTAACTATGGCTACACCTTC. This translates into CATLGVIGQAITNYGYTF.

This clone was counted once. This chain joins TRBV19 and TRBJ1-4; D may be TRBD1 (6 bases). Germline V gene data show CDR1 as LNHDA and CDR2 as SQIVND (reference sequence). Trimming shortened V by 3 bases and J by 4 bases, and 9 bases separated the two germline ends. The CDR3 sequence is 14 residues long. In DNA form, the CDR3 reads TGTGCCAGTAGTATGACAGGCGATAATGAAAAACTGTTTTTT. It encodes CASSMTGDNEKLFF.

The rearrangement joins TRBV5-1 to TRBJ1-2; perhaps TRBD1 as D (6 bases). The germline V and J ends were trimmed by 6 bases and 0 bases, with 12 bases remaining between them. The CDR3 covers 14 residues. Germline-derived CDR1 and CDR2 are SGHRS and YFSETQ. CDR3 in amino acids: CASNPGQPNYGYTF. The CDR3 nucleotides read TGCGCCAGCAACCCTGGACAGCCTAACTATGGCTACACCTTC.

V and J are TRBV18 and TRBJ2-2, with 8 bases identical to TRBD2. The CDR3 length is 18 residues. Germline CDR1 and CDR2: KGHSH and LQKENI. V lost 2 bases to trimming and J lost 4 bases; unmatched junction nucleotides: 12. The CDR3: CASSPRTGTRGGTGELFF. The CDR3 DNA follows: TGTGCCAGCTCACCAAGGACCGGGACTAGGGGAGGCACCGGGGAGCTGTTTTTT.

This chain connects TRBV30 to TRBJ2-5, with TRBD1 matching 8 bases. V trimming: 3 bases; J trimming: 4 bases; junction bases outside the gene matches: 7. CDR3 length: 14 amino acids. Germline-derived CDR1 and CDR2 are GTSNPN and SVGIG (reference sequence). The CDR3 is CAWSRRGPGETQYF. Here the CDR3 DNA reads TGTGCCTGGAGCCGCAGGGGGCCGGGAGAGACCCAGTACTTC. Full variable domain (rest looked up from reference TRBV30 and TRBJ2-5): SQTIHQWPATLVQPVGSPLSLECTVEGTSNPNLYWYRQAAGRGLQLLFYSVGIGQISSEVPQNLSASRPQDRQFILSSKKLLLSDSGFYLCAWSRRGPGETQYFGPGTRLLVL.

This chain joins TRBV5-4 and TRBJ2-5; unclear D gene. With 0 bases removed from V and 6 bases from J, the gap between germline ends came to 15 bases. The CDR3 runs to 15 residues. Germline V gene sequence: CDR1 SGHNT, CDR2 YYREEE (reference sequence). This chain's CDR3 is CASSLEVSPRKTQYF. The DNA for the CDR3 is TGTGCCAGCAGCTTGGAGGTCTCGCCGCGGAAGACCCAGTACTTC.

The chain uses TRBV7-9 and TRBJ1-4; D is unclear. V was shortened by 4 bases and J by 0 bases, with 12 bases between the two germline ends. The CDR3 consists of 16 residues. Germline-derived CDR1 and CDR2 are SEHNR and FQNEAQ (reference sequence). DNA of the CDR3: TGTGCCAGCAGCTCAGGTTCGGGGACAACTAATGAAAAACTGTTTTTT. Protein sequence: CASSSGSGTTNEKLFF.

The J gene is TRBJ1-1, the V gene TRBV30; TRBD1 matches at 8 bases. Trimming cost V 3 bases and J 1 base; bases outside gene matches: 4. Germline lookup yields CDR1 GTSNPN and CDR2 SVGIG (reference sequence). The CDR3 runs 14 residues. CDR3 sequence: CAWRLTGANTEAFF. CDR3 in DNA: TGTGCCTGGAGGTTGACAGGGGCGAACACTGAAGCTTTCTTT.

The gene calls are TRBV6-5 and TRBJ2-5; 7 positions agree with TRBD2. Trimming removed 6 bases from V and 5 bases from J; junction bases left unmatched: 9. CDR1 and CDR2 (germline): MNHEY, SVGAGI. The CDR3 covers 14 residues. The CDR3 here is CASRRRAGRETQYF. CDR3 nucleotide sequence: TGTGCCAGCAGGAGGCGAGCGGGGAGGGAGACCCAGTACTTC.

J is TRBJ1-2 and V is TRBV19, with 11 positions matching TRBD1. This CDR3 comprises 14 residues. Germline loops: CDR1 LNHDA, CDR2 SQIVND (reference sequence). Trimming at V came to 6 bases and at J to 8 bases, leaving 8 bases not matched to a gene. The CDR3 loop is CASSGGQGARGYTF. As DNA, the CDR3 is TGTGCCAGTAGCGGCGGACAGGGGGCTAGGGGCTACACCTTC.

This clone was picked up one time. The chain has TRBV5-1 and TRBJ2-7, with TRBD2 identical over 9 bases. Germline values: CDR1 SGHRS, CDR2 YFSETQ. The CDR3 has 15 residues. V lost 4 bases to trimming and J lost 6 bases; unmatched junction nucleotides: 11. CDR3 DNA sequence: TGCGCCAGCAGCGCAAGCGGGGGGCCCTCTAGCGAGCAGTACTTC. It codes for CASSASGGPSSEQYF.

This sequence joins TRBV2 and TRBJ2-2, with 11 positions matching TRBD1. The V gene's germline CDR1 is SNHLY and CDR2 FYNNEI. The CDR3 spans 16 residues. Trimming at V came to 8 bases and at J to 5 bases, leaving 10 bases not matched to a gene. CDR3 DNA sequence: TGTGCCAGCCAAATTACCGGGACAGGGGGAACCGGGGAGCTGTTTTTT. The encoded protein is CASQITGTGGTGELFF.

The chain uses TRBV27 and TRBJ1-1; the D is unclear. Trimming removed 5 bases from V and 5 bases from J, with 12 bases in between. The CDR3 is made up of 13 amino acids. Germline CDR1 reads MNHEY; CDR2 reads SMNVEV (reference sequence). The CDR3 bases are TGTGCCAGCAGTGCACCTGAGGTAACTGAAGCTTTCTTT. Translated, it gives CASSAPEVTEAFF.

This clone was picked up a small number of times. The chain carries TRBV5-1 and TRBJ2-1, with a tentative D call TRBD2 (5 bases). The germline V gene has CDR1 SGHRS and CDR2 YFSETQ. Between the trimmed V and J ends, which lost 0 bases and 0 bases, there was a span of 7 bases. The CDR3 runs to 15 residues. The chain's CDR3 is CASSLVGSSYNEQFF. DNA for the CDR3: TGCGCCAGCAGCTTGGTGGGGAGCTCCTACAATGAGCAGTTCTTC.

This clone is a singleton in its sample. The genes are TRBV7-2 and TRBJ2-3, with TRBD2 matching 11 bases. The CDR3 loop spans 14 amino acids. Germline V gene sequence: CDR1 SGHTA, CDR2 FQGNSA. V was pared by 5 bases and J by 5 bases, with 3 bases of the junction left unmatched. As DNA, the CDR3 is TGTGCCAGCAGCCCCGGGACTAGCGGAGATACGCAGTATTTT. This encodes CASSPGTSGDTQYF. Looking up the rest from reference TRBV7-2 and TRBJ2-3 gives the full variable domain: GAGVSQSPSNKVTEKGKDVELRCDPISGHTALYWYRQSLGQGLEFLIYFQGNSAPDKSGLPSDRFSAERTGGSVSTLTIQRTQQEDSAVYLCASSPGTSGDTQYFGPGTRLTVL.

The chain joins TRBV2 to TRBJ2-2, with TRBD2 matching over 7 bases. V shed 10 bases and J 1 base; nucleotides not matched to a gene: 6. The length of the CDR3 is 14 residues. Germline V gene lookup returns CDR1 SNHLY and CDR2 FYNNEI. CDR3: CATRAGRNTGELFF. The CDR3 DNA sequence: TGTGCCACCAGAGCGGGGCGGAACACCGGGGAGCTGTTTTTT.

The rearrangement joins TRBV5-1 to TRBJ2-7, with 7 bases that match TRBD1. The CDR3 runs to 15 residues. Germline CDR1 SGHRS, CDR2 YFSETQ. The J segment lost 2 bases and the V segment lost 2 bases, leaving 7 bases of the junction unmatched. Here the CDR3 reads CASSFDGTGAYEQYF. CDR3 coding DNA: TGCGCCAGCAGCTTCGACGGTACAGGGGCCTACGAGCAGTACTTC.

The chain recombines TRBV5-1 with TRBJ2-1; 10 bases match TRBD2. CDR1 and CDR2 from the germline V gene are SGHRS and YFSETQ. This CDR3 comprises 14 residues. Unmatched junction bases numbered 7, after V lost 5 bases and J lost 8 bases. CDR3 residues: CASSATSGPYEQFF. The CDR3 nucleotides are TGCGCCAGCAGTGCGACTAGCGGGCCATATGAGCAGTTCTTC.

This rearrangement joins TRBV7-2 to TRBJ2-3; tentative D call: TRBD2 (7 bases). Germline values: CDR1 SGHTA, CDR2 FQGNSA. The CDR3 has 15 residues. Trimming cost V 1 base and J 4 bases, with 12 bases left between them. CDR3 amino acids: CASSLGGGPADTQYF. The DNA of the CDR3 is TGTGCCAGCAGCTTAGGGGGGGGGCCAGCAGATACGCAGTATTTT.

V is TRBV7-2 and J is TRBJ2-5, with a tentative D call TRBD1 (5 bases). CDR3 length: 13 residues. V lost 11 bases and J lost 2, with 15 bases in between. Germline lookup yields CDR1 SGHTA and CDR2 FQGNSA. Here the CDR3 DNA reads TGTGCCGCCGGCCGGACACTTCAAGAGACCCAGTACTTC. Translating gives CAAGRTLQETQYF.

The V call is TRBV14, the J call TRBJ1-3, with TRBD1 matching 7 bases. Trimming cost V 1 base and J 4 bases; bases outside gene matches: 4. This CDR3 has 15 amino acids. In germline, CDR1 is SGHDN, CDR2 FVKESK. The CDR3 DNA sequence: TGTGCCAGCAGCCAAGTTGAGGACAGGGGAAACACCATATATTTT. This encodes CASSQVEDRGNTIYF.

V usage is TRBV4-3 and J usage is TRBJ1-1, with 7 nucleotides matching TRBD1. Losses at the gene ends were 0 bases for V and 1 base for J; bases not matched to a gene: 5. CDR1 is LGHNA, CDR2 YSLEER, per germline. The CDR3 has 16 residues. In DNA, the CDR3 is TGCGCCAGCAGCCAAGAAGGGGACAGTTCGAACACTGAAGCTTTCTTT. This translates into CASSQEGDSSNTEAFF.